The 30 T cell receptor beta chains presented below share a single source sample, sequenced in a study of T cell repertoires in cytomegalovirus infection. A single record per CDR3 protein comes from TCRdb applying MiXCR to the reads. The table records under 350,000 distinct CDR3 sequences, approximately 9.5% of them present only once. Sequenced sample: PBMCs. The receptors were sampled from a human donor in good health (CMV status not recorded). Some clones in this sample may be carry-over from other donors' samples.

At least ten counts were recorded for this clonotype. The chain has TRBV7-2 and TRBJ2-7, with D unresolved. Germline loops: CDR1 SGHTA, CDR2 FQGNSA. Trimming took 6 bases from V and 6 from J, leaving 15 bases between them. The CDR3 spans 13 residues. In DNA form, the CDR3 reads TGTGCCAGCAGACTCACCCCCTCCCCCGAGCAGTACTTC. This translates into CASRLTPSPEQYF.

There are a few counts of this clonotype. As DNA, the CDR3 is TGTGCCAGCGGATTAAGCGGGTTCAATGAGCAGTTCTTC. Encoded protein: CASGLSGFNEQFF. J is TRBJ2-1 and V is TRBV4-2; a possible D gene is TRBD2 (6 bases). Germline assignment: CDR1 LGHNA and CDR2 YNFKEQ. V was shortened by 8 bases and J by 6 bases, with 14 bases between the two germline ends. This CDR3 contains 13 residues.

This clonotype was seen repeatedly, ten times or more. The V and J genes are TRBV20-1 and TRBJ2-7, with D maybe TRBD1 (5 bases). This CDR3 is 12 amino acids long. The ends were cut back, 5 bases at V and 0 bases at J, with 8 bases in the middle. Germline-derived CDR1 and CDR2 are DFQATT and SNEGSKA (reference sequence). CDR3 sequence: CSAGGASYEQYF. CDR3 coding DNA: TGCAGTGCTGGTGGGGCCTCCTACGAGCAGTACTTC.

This clonotype was seen a handful of times. This chain joins TRBV4-1 and TRBJ1-4; TRBD1 agrees at 7 bases. J gave up 4 bases and V 0 bases, and 5 bases lay outside the gene matches. CDR3 length: 16 residues. Germline V lookup: CDR1 MGHRA, CDR2 YSYEKL. The CDR3 nucleotides are TGCGCCAGCAGCCAAGAAGGGGGCGACCTTAATGAAAAACTGTTTTTT. Residues: CASSQEGGDLNEKLFF.

Ten or more counts support this clonotype. The J gene is TRBJ2-1, the V gene TRBV19; the match to TRBD2 covers 16 bases. The CDR3 is made up of 17 amino acids. Germline-derived CDR1 and CDR2 are LNHDA and SQIVND (reference sequence). V lost 5 bases to trimming and J lost 8 bases; unmatched junction nucleotides: 9. The CDR3 is CASSGPGLAGGLYEQFF. The DNA of the CDR3 is TGTGCCAGTAGTGGCCCGGGACTAGCGGGGGGGCTATATGAGCAGTTCTTC.

The genes are TRBV18 and TRBJ2-5; TRBD1 matches at 11 bases. The CDR3 consists of 16 residues. With V trimmed by 4 bases and J by 4 bases, 8 bases remained unmatched. In germline, CDR1 is KGHSH, CDR2 LQKENI. The CDR3 sequence: CASSQLGQGAAETQYF. As DNA, the CDR3 is TGTGCCAGCTCACAACTCGGACAGGGGGCGGCAGAGACCCAGTACTTC.

The chain recombines TRBV4-2 with TRBJ1-2; D unclear. V was shortened by 4 bases and J by 6 bases, with 21 bases between the two germline ends. Per the germline V gene, CDR1 is LGHNA and CDR2 is YNFKEQ. This CDR3 is built from 16 residues. CDR3 nucleotides: TGTGCCAGCAGCCGCGGCCTTGGGTTATTCGGGGATGGCTACACCTTC. Amino acid sequence: CASSRGLGLFGDGYTF.

The V and J genes are TRBV27 and TRBJ2-5; 8 bases are a match to TRBD2. CDR1 MNHEY and CDR2 SMNVEV come from the germline V gene (reference sequence). The trim removed 3 bases at V and 5 bases at J, leaving 11 bases unmatched. The CDR3 runs to 16 residues. Written as DNA, the CDR3 is TGTGCCAGCAGTTTTGGGACCCCCGGGGGGGTCGAGACCCAGTACTTC. Its translation is CASSFGTPGGVETQYF.

This clonotype was observed many times. The J gene is TRBJ2-1, the V gene TRBV7-6, with D possibly being TRBD1 or TRBD2 (5 bases each). The germline gives CDR1 SGHVS, CDR2 FNYEAQ. The CDR3 is 15 residues long. V lost 5 bases, J lost 8 bases, and 19 bases lay in between. The CDR3 sequence is CASSPEGSVVDEQFF. In nucleotides, the CDR3 is TGTGCCAGCAGCCCCGAGGGGAGTGTGGTGGATGAGCAGTTCTTC.

This clonotype showed up many times. The chain joins TRBV28 to TRBJ1-2; 8 nucleotides line up with TRBD1. This CDR3 region has 11 residues. V was clipped by 8 bases and J by 7 bases; unmatched bases: 3. Germline V gene lookup returns CDR1 MDHEN and CDR2 SYDVKM. The CDR3 region has the DNA TGTGCCAGCCGCCAGGGGGCTGGCTACACCTTC. The encoded protein is CASRQGAGYTF.

The sample holds a few counts of this clonotype. The chain has TRBV5-1 and TRBJ2-1; tentatively, D is TRBD2 (6 bases). Germline CDR1 SGHRS, CDR2 YFSETQ. V was shortened by 0 bases and J by 1 base, with 11 bases between the two germline ends. The CDR3 has 16 amino acids. The CDR3 is CASSLAGGRSYNEQFF. The CDR3 nucleotides read TGCGCCAGCAGCTTGGCCGGGGGTAGATCCTACAATGAGCAGTTCTTC.

This clonotype appeared many times. This chain links TRBV5-4 with TRBJ2-1, with D hard to call. Trimming shortened V by 1 base and J by 10 bases, and 15 bases separated the two germline ends. Per germline, CDR1 SGHNT and CDR2 YYREEE (reference sequence). This CDR3 comprises 14 residues. The CDR3: CASSLLGGKREQFF. The CDR3 DNA follows: TGTGCCAGCAGCTTGCTGGGTGGCAAAAGGGAGCAGTTCTTC. Together with reference TRBV5-4 and TRBJ2-1, the CDR3 gives the full variable domain: ETGVTQSPTHLIKTRGQQVTLRCSSQSGHNTVSWYQQALGQGPQFIFQYYREEENGRGNFPPRFSGLQFPNYSSELNVNALELDDSALYLCASSLLGGKREQFFGPGTRLTVL.

The rearrangement joins TRBV6-5 to TRBJ2-1, with D possibly matching TRBD1 (5 bases). The CDR3 loop spans 13 amino acids. Germline V lookup: CDR1 MNHEY, CDR2 SVGAGI. V was cut by 4 bases and J by 7 bases, with 11 bases left in between. The CDR3 DNA follows: TGTGCCAGCAGTTCAGCAGGGCGGAATGAGCAGTTCTTC. Its protein is CASSSAGRNEQFF.

The table lists this clonotype with many counts. The chain joins TRBV11-3 to TRBJ2-3; 10 bases align to TRBD2. There are 19 residues in the CDR3. CDR1 is SGHNT and CDR2 is YENEEA in the germline V gene. With 4 bases clipped from V and 0 bases from J, the junction kept 13 bases outside the gene matches. CDR3 residues: CASSSRRFTSGTSTDTQYF. The CDR3 region has the DNA TGTGCCAGCAGCTCCAGACGTTTTACTAGCGGGACGAGCACAGATACGCAGTATTTT.

This clonotype came up many times. The gene calls are TRBV7-9 and TRBJ1-1; 9 positions match TRBD1. V shed 3 bases, J shed 1 base, and the junction held 3 bases outside the gene matches. The CDR3 sequence is 15 residues long. Germline-derived CDR1 and CDR2 are SEHNR and FQNEAQ (reference sequence). DNA of the CDR3: TGTGCCAGCAGCTTTGGGACAGGGAAGAACACTGAAGCTTTCTTT. Translation: CASSFGTGKNTEAFF.

There are a few counts of this clonotype. The rearrangement links TRBV7-6 to TRBJ2-7; D may match TRBD1 or TRBD2 (5 bases each). V dropped 5 bases and J dropped 5 bases, with 22 bases sitting between them. CDR1 SGHVS and CDR2 FNYEAQ come from the germline V gene. The CDR3 is 16 residues long. CDR3 sequence reads: CASSPTGLPLSDEQYF. The CDR3 region has the DNA TGTGCCAGCAGCCCTACGGGGCTACCACTTTCGGACGAGCAGTACTTC.

This clonotype has only a few counts. The V and J genes are TRBV18 and TRBJ2-1; 7 positions match TRBD2. The CDR3 has 16 residues. Germline CDR1 KGHSH, CDR2 LQKENI. V shed 6 bases, J shed 5 bases, and the junction held 13 bases outside the gene matches. In nucleotides, the CDR3 is TGTGCCAGCTCCCCCACACTAGCGCTAGACAACAATGAGCAGTTCTTC. As protein: CASSPTLALDNNEQFF.

This clonotype was observed a handful of times. The chain combines TRBV4-3 with TRBJ1-2; D is uncertain. Between the trimmed V and J ends, which lost 1 base and 4 bases, there was a span of 13 bases. This CDR3 comprises 15 residues. In germline, CDR1 is LGHNA, CDR2 YSLEER. CDR3 sequence reads: CASSQVKGSGYGYTF. The DNA of the CDR3 is TGCGCCAGCAGCCAAGTAAAGGGTAGCGGCTATGGCTACACCTTC.

The chain is built from TRBV29-1 and TRBJ2-7; 8 bases agree with TRBD1. Germline V gene lookup returns CDR1 SQVTM and CDR2 ANQGSEA. CDR3 length: 15 residues. V was clipped by 0 bases and J by 0 bases; unmatched bases: 4. CDR3 sequence: CSVEELQGASYEQYF. DNA of the CDR3: TGCAGCGTTGAAGAGCTGCAGGGGGCCTCCTACGAGCAGTACTTC.

The chain employs TRBV9 and TRBJ1-4; possible D gene TRBD1, 6 bases. Trimming pared 0 bases from V and 7 bases from J, leaving 13 bases between. The CDR3 spans 15 residues. CDR1 and CDR2 (germline): SGDLS, YYNGEE. CDR3 DNA: TGTGCCAGCAGCGTAGAGATGGGGGCGGGTGAAAAACTGTTTTTT. As protein: CASSVEMGAGEKLFF.

This clonotype was picked up a small number of times. This chain joins TRBV27 and TRBJ2-1, with unresolved D. CDR1 MNHEY and CDR2 SMNVEV come from the germline V gene (reference sequence). The CDR3 sequence is 14 residues long. V lost 3 bases and J lost 7, with 13 bases in between. CDR3 sequence: CASSLRTLVNEQFF. The CDR3 DNA is TGTGCCAGCAGTTTGAGGACCCTAGTTAATGAGCAGTTCTTC.

The chain combines TRBV28 with TRBJ1-2; a weak D match, TRBD1 (6 bases). Trimming removed 6 bases from V and 1 base from J, with 15 bases in between. The germline V gene has CDR1 MDHEN and CDR2 SYDVKM. This CDR3 has 15 residues. CDR3: CASRGQGNFNYGYTF. CDR3 bases: TGTGCCAGCAGGGGTCAGGGGAATTTTAACTATGGCTACACCTTC.

The rearrangement joins TRBV10-3 to TRBJ1-2; a weak D match, TRBD1 (5 bases). CDR1 and CDR2 (germline): ENHRY, SYGVKD. The ends were cut back, 2 bases at V and 1 base at J, with 5 bases in the middle. The CDR3 sequence is 13 residues long. Here the CDR3 DNA reads TGTGCCATCAGTGAGAGGGGTAACTATGGCTACACCTTC. Translation: CAISERGNYGYTF.

This clonotype was detected only a few times. This chain connects TRBV7-6 to TRBJ2-1, with TRBD2 as a possible D gene (6 bases). Trimming shortened V by 5 bases and J by 0 bases, and 11 bases separated the two germline ends. The CDR3 runs 15 residues. CDR1 and CDR2 from the germline V gene are SGHVS and FNYEAQ. The CDR3 DNA is TGTGCCAGCAGCCGGGACTCGAGCTCCTACAATGAGCAGTTCTTC. The encoded protein is CASSRDSSSYNEQFF.

This clonotype was counted a few times. The V and J genes are TRBV6-6 and TRBJ1-1; perhaps TRBD1 as D (5 bases). Germline V gives CDR1 MNHNY, CDR2 SVGAGI (reference sequence). The V gene lost 6 bases and the J gene lost 1 base, with 9 bases spanning the gap. The CDR3 covers 13 residues. The CDR3 sequence: CASRTGTNTEAFF. CDR3 coding DNA: TGTGCCAGCAGAACCGGGACGAACACTGAAGCTTTCTTT.

The chain is built from TRBV12-3 or TRBV12-4 and TRBJ2-2; D unresolved. The CDR3 runs to 16 residues. V was clipped by 3 bases and J by 2 bases, with 13 bases between them. The CDR3 DNA sequence: TGTGCCAGCAGTTTCCGAAAAATCTCAAACACCGGGGAGCTGTTTTTT. This codes for CASSFRKISNTGELFF.

This clonotype turned up a few times. The V call is TRBV12-3 or TRBV12-4, the J call TRBJ1-1; D uncertain. The length of the CDR3 is 14 residues. V was shortened by 2 bases and J by 8 bases, with 15 bases between the two germline ends. The CDR3, as DNA: TGTGCCAGCAGTTTATTGGTCAGCCGTCGGGAAGCTTTCTTT. This codes for CASSLLVSRREAFF.

V and J are TRBV20-1 and TRBJ1-1; perhaps TRBD1 as D (6 bases). V was shortened by 6 bases and J by 4 bases, with 15 bases between the two germline ends. The CDR3 extends over 13 amino acids. Germline V gene lookup returns CDR1 DFQATT and CDR2 SNEGSKA (reference sequence). CDR3 sequence (DNA): TGCAGTGCGCCAGGGGCCGGGGGCACTGAAGCTTTCTTT. Its protein is CSAPGAGGTEAFF.

This clonotype was recorded a few times. V is TRBV10-3 and J is TRBJ2-5, with 8 bases fitting TRBD1. CDR1 is ENHRY, CDR2 SYGVKD, per germline. Trimming at V came to 6 bases and at J to 4 bases, leaving 1 base not matched to a gene. This CDR3 is built from 12 residues. The CDR3 sequence: CAIRTGAETQYF. CDR3 bases: TGTGCCATCAGGACAGGGGCAGAGACCCAGTACTTC.

A remark on this clonotype: This may stem from a read error, because a much larger clone lies one nucleotide away. The CDR3 region is CASSLTVGSGEKLFF. As DNA, the CDR3 is TGTGCCAGCAGCTTGACCGTCGGGTCTGGTGAAAAACTGTTTTTT. The chain employs TRBV7-2 and TRBJ1-4; D is uncertain. Germline CDR1 reads SGHTA; CDR2 reads FQGNSA. V was shortened by 3 bases and J by 7 bases, with 15 bases between the two germline ends. The CDR3 runs to 15 residues.